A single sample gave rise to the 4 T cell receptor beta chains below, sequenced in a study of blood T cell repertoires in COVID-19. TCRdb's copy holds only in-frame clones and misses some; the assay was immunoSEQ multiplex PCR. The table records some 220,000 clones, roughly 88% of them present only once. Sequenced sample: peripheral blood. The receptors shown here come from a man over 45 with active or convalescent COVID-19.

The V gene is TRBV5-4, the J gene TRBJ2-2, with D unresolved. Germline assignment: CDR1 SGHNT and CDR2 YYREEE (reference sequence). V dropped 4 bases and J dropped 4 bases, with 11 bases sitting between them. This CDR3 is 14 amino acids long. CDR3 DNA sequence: TGTGCCAGCAGCAGCGAAGTACTCACCGGGGAGCTGTTTTTT. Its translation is CASSSEVLTGELFF.

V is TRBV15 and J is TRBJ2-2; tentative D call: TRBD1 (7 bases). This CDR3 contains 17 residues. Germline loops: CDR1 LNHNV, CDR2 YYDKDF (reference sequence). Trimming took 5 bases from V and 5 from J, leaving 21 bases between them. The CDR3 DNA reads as TGTGCCACCAGCCGACGGACAGGAGGGGATCGGACCGGGGAGCTGTTTTTT. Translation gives CATSRRTGGDRTGELFF.

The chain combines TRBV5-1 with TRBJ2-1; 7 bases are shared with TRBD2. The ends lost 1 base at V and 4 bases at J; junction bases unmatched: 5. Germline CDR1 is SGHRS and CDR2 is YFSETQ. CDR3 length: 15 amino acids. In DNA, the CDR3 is TGCGCCAGCAGCTTGTTAGCGGGCCTTTACAATGAGCAGTTCTTC. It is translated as CASSLLAGLYNEQFF.

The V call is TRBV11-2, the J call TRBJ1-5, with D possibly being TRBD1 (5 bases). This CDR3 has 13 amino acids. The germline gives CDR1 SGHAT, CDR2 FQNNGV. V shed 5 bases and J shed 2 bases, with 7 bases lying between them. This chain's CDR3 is CASSQGGNQPQHF. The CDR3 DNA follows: TGTGCCAGCAGCCAAGGGGGCAATCAGCCCCAGCATTTT.